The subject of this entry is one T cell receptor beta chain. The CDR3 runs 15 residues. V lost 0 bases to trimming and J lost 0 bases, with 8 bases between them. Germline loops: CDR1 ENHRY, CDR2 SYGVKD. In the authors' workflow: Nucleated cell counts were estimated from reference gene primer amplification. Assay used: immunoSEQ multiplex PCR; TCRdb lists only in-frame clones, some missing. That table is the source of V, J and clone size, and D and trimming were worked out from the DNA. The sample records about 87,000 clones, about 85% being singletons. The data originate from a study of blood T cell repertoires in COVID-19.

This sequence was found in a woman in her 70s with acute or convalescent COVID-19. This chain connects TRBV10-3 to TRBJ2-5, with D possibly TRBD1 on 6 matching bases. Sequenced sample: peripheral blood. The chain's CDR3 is CAISESGDNQETQYF. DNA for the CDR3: TGTGCCATCAGTGAGTCGGGGGACAACCAAGAGACCCAGTACTTC.